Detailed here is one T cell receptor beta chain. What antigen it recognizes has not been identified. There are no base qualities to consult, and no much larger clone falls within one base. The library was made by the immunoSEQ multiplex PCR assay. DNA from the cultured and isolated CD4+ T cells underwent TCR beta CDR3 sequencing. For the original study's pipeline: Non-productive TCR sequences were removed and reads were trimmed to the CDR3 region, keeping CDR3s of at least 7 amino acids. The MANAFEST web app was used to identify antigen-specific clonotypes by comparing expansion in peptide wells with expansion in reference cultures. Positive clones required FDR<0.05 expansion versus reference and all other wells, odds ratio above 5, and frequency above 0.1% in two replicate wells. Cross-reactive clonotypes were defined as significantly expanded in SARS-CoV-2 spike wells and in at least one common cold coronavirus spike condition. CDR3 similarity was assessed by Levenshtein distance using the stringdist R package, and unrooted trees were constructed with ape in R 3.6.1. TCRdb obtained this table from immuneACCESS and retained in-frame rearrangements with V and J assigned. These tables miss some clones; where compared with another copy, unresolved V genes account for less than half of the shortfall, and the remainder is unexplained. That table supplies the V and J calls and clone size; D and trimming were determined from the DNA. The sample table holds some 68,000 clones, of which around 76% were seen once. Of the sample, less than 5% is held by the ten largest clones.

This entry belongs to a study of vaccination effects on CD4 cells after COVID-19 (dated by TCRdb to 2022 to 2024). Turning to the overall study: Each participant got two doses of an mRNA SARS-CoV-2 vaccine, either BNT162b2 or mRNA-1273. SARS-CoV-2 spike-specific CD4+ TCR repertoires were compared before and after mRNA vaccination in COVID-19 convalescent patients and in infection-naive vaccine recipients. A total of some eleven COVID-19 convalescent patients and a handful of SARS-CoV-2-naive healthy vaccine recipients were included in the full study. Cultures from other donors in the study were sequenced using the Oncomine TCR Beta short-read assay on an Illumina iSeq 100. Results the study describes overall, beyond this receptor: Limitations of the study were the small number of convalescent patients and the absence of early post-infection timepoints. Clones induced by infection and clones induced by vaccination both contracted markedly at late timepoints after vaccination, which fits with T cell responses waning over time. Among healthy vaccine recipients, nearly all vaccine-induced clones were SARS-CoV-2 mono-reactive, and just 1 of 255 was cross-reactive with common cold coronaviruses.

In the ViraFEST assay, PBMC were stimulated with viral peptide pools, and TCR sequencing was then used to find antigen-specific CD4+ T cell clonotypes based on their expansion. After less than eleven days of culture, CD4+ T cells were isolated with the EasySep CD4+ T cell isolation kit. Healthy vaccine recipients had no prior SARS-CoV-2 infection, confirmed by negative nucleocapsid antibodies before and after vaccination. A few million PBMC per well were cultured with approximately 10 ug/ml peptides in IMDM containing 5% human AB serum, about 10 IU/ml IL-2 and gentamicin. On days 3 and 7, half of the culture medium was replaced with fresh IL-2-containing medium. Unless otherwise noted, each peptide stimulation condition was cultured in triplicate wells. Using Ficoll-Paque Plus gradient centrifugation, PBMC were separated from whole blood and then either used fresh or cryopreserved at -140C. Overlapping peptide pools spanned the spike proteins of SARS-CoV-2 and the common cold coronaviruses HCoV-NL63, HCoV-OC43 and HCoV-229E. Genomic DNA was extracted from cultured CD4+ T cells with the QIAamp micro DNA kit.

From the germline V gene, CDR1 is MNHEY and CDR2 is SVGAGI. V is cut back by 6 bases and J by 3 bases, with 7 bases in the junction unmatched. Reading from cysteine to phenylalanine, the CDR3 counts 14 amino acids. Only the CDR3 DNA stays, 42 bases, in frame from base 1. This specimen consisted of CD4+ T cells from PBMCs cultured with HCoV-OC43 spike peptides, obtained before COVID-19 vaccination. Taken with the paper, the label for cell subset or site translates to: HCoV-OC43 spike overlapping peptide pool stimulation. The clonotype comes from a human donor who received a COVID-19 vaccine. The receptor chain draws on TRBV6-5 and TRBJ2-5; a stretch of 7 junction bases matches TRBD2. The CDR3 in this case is CASRELAAKETQYF. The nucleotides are TGTGCCAGCAGAGAGCTAGCGGCAAAAGAGACCCAGTACTTC.